This TCR beta chain emerged from a study of shared clonotypes between healthy human individuals. Study results and caveats: Memory subsets had estimated richness that was generally smaller than that of naive subsets. Rarefaction showed that sequencing of sorted subsets was incomplete (despite large depth).

About 30,000 T cell genomes (roughly 190 ng DNA) went into each sorted-subset replicate. TCRdb's table, derived via immunoSEQ multiplex PCR, lists solely in-frame clones and lacks some. The table lists under 1,100,000 clones, about 76% of them singletons. This clone was seen more than once but under ten times. Its antigen is as yet unknown. The CDR3 consists of 14 residues. Trimming at V came to 1 base and at J to 9 bases, leaving 6 bases not matched to a gene. Germline V gene sequence: CDR1 GTSNPN, CDR2 SVGIG (reference sequence). The sequencing sample was made of memory CD4+ T cells sorted from blood. Subset specified: CD45RA-negative fraction. This receptor was obtained from a young man in good health. The rearrangement joins TRBV30 to TRBJ1-5, with 10 bases identical to TRBD1. The CDR3 sequence is CAWSGDRGHGPQHF. The DNA of the CDR3 is TGTGCCTGGAGTGGCGACAGGGGGCATGGGCCCCAGCATTTT. The entire variable domain, with the rest obtained from reference TRBV30 and TRBJ1-5, is as follows: SQTIHQWPATLVQPVGSPLSLECTVEGTSNPNLYWYRQAAGRGLQLLFYSVGIGQISSEVPQNLSASRPQDRQFILSSKKLLLSDSGFYLCAWSGDRGHGPQHFGDGTRLSIL.